This T cell receptor (beta chain) stems from a study of a mutant IDH1 vaccine in newly diagnosed glioma. The length of the CDR3 is 16 residues. The germline gives CDR1 SGHTA, CDR2 FQGNSA. After removal of 4 bases from V and 1 base from J, the junction contained 6 bases not matched to a gene. Measured with immunoSEQ multiplex PCR; TCRdb has only the in-frame clones, and not every one. The sample has around 24,000 clones; around 93% are singletons. Time point indicated: baseline, week 1 (first vaccination visit). The sample's treatment: pre-vaccination baseline after standard-of-care therapy. This sequence originates from a man aged 35 to 55 with glioma. V is TRBV7-2 and J is TRBJ1-1, with 10 bases lining up with TRBD1. The sample here was PBMCs, taken from a glioma patient treated with radiotherapy, temozolomide or both. The CDR3 coding sequence is TGTGCCAGCAGCTCCACCGGGACAGGGGAGAACACTGAAGCTTTCTTT. Translating gives CASSSTGTGENTEAFF.